These T cell receptor beta chains were read from a single sample in a study of post-analysis software for immune sequencing data. TCRdb itself ran the PCR reads through MiXCR, one entry per CDR3 protein. Of around 200,000 distinct CDR3 sequences in the sample, 29% were seen once. Sequenced material: blood. Source of these receptors: a girl between 2 and 17 years old with multiple sclerosis. Both conserved end residues are part of each CDR3. D genes are given only for firm matches. Expanded clones are given a class, and other clones once, few, many or no size at all.

v_gene	abundance	j_gene	d_gene	CDR3nt	CDR3aa
TRBV20-1	.	TRBJ2-5	TRBD2	TGCAGTGCCGCTCCGGGACTAGCGGATCTTTTCCAAGAGACCCAGTACTTC	CSAAPGLADLFQETQYF
TRBV11-2	.	TRBJ2-1	TRBD1	TGTGCCAGCAGCCTAGCACGAGGACAGGGCCTCTACAATGAGCAGTTCTTC	CASSLARGQGLYNEQFF
TRBV29-1	.	TRBJ2-7	TRBD1	TGCAGCGGTGAGAGGACAGGGTCCAACGAGCAGTACTTC	CSGERTGSNEQYF
TRBV6-2/TRBV6-3	few	TRBJ1-6	.	TGTGCCAGCAGTTACTCGATCCTCTCTTCACCCCTCCACTTT	CASSYSILSSPLHF
TRBV7-8	few	TRBJ2-5	TRBD2	TGTGCCAGCAGCTCTAGCGGAAGCGAAGAGACCCAGTACTTC	CASSSSGSEETQYF
TRBV9	many	TRBJ2-1	TRBD2	TGTGCCAGCAGCGTAGATCTTCGGGAGCGGGAGGTTACGTTTCGGAACAATGAGCAGTTCTTC	CASSVDLREREVTFRNNEQFF
TRBV3-1	.	TRBJ2-3	TRBD2	TGTGCCAGCAGCCACCGACTAGCGGGGCCTACAGATACGCAGTATTTT	CASSHRLAGPTDTQYF
TRBV10-3	.	TRBJ2-5	.	TGTGCCATCGTCGGGGTGGAGAACTACAACCAAGAGACCCAGTACTTC	CAIVGVENYNQETQYF
TRBV9	many	TRBJ1-2	.	TGTGCCAGCAGCCCCCTGGGGGTGAACTATGGCTACACCTTC	CASSPLGVNYGYTF
TRBV4-1	few	TRBJ1-1	.	TGCGCCAGCAGCCAAGAAAGAGGATCCAGGTATGAAGCTTTCTTT	CASSQERGSRYEAFF
TRBV13	.	TRBJ2-2	TRBD2	TGTGCCAGCAGCCTGGGACTAGCGGACACCTCCGGGGAGCTGTTTTTT	CASSLGLADTSGELFF
TRBV19	few	TRBJ2-4	.	TGTGCCAGTAGTATAGTCAGGGCAGGGGAGCAGTACTTC	CASSIVRAGEQYF
TRBV3-1	.	TRBJ2-7	.	TGTGCCAGCAGCCTAACTATAGACACAGATACCTACGAGCAGTACTTC	CASSLTIDTDTYEQYF
TRBV14	.	TRBJ1-2	.	TGTGCCAGCAGTCTTGTCTCCAGGGCGGATGGCTACACCTTC	CASSLVSRADGYTF
TRBV7-9	few	TRBJ1-2	.	TGTGCCAGCAGCTTAGCAGGGGCAGTTTCTAACTATGGCTACACCTTC	CASSLAGAVSNYGYTF
TRBV30	few	TRBJ2-6	.	TGTGCCTTGCCCCAGGGAGCTGGGGCCAACGTCCTGACTTTC	CALPQGAGANVLTF
TRBV6-5	few	TRBJ2-7	.	TGTGCCAGCAGTTACTCGTGGGGTGGCGAGCAGTACTTC	CASSYSWGGEQYF
TRBV5-6	few	TRBJ2-1	TRBD2	TGTGCCAGCAGCTTGGGGCTAGCGGGATCCTACAATGAGCAGTTCTTC	CASSLGLAGSYNEQFF